The sequence of this TCR beta chain was determined in a study of blood T cell repertoires in COVID-19. Whole-study context: Sites across the United States, Italy and Spain contributed samples from acute and convalescent COVID-19. Nucleic acid was either cDNA or gDNA, and it came from T cells, B-cell-depleted T cells, or PBMCs.

As processed by the authors: For nucleated cells, counts were estimated from reference gene primer amplification. Profiled with immunoSEQ multiplex PCR; TCRdb holds only in-frame clones, not every one. The DNA gave D and trimming, while V, J and clone size come from that table. The data show fewer than 200,000 clones, over 85% seen once. CDR1 and CDR2 from the germline V gene are SGHRS and YFSETQ. V was pared by 4 bases and J by 11 bases, with 10 bases of the junction left unmatched. This CDR3 is built from 14 residues. The rearrangement uses TRBV5-1 and TRBJ1-2, with 11 nucleotides matching TRBD1. This clonotype originated in a woman aged 50 to 60 with acute or convalescent COVID-19. The sequenced sample was peripheral blood. In nucleotides, the CDR3 is TGCGCCAGCAGCCAGGAAGTGGGACAGGGGGGATACACCTTC. As protein: CASSQEVGQGGYTF.